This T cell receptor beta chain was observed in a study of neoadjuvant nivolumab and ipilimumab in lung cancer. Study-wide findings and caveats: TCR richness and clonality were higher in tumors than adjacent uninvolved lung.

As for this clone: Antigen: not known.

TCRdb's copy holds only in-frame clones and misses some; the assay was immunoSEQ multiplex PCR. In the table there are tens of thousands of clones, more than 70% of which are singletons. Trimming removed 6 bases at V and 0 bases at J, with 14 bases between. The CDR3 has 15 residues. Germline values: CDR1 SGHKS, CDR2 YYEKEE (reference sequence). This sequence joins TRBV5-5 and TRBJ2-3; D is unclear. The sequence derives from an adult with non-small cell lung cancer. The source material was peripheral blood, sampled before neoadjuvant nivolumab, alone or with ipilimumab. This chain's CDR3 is CASILRVRSTDTQYF. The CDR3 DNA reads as TGTGCCAGCATCCTACGGGTCCGGAGCACAGATACGCAGTATTTT.